This TCR beta chain was retrieved from a study of OX40 agonist ivuxolimab in advanced cancers. Overall study context: Patients were dosed intravenously with ivuxolimab at 0.01 to 10 mg/kg every 2 weeks. Melanoma, hepatocellular carcinoma, head and neck or renal cell cancer occurred in dose-escalation patients.

Findings and limits, study-wide: There was clonal expansion of CD4+ and CD8+ blood T cells by week 6 at 0.1 to 3.0 mg/kg.

The repertoire was sequenced with immunoSEQ multiplex PCR; TCRdb's copy has only in-frame clones and lacks some. The sample shows around 100,000 clones, approximately 91% of them seen only once. With respect to this clone: Its antigen is still unknown.

At cycle 4 day 1, cycle 7 day 1, and baseline, blood was sampled. The CDR3 runs 15 residues. Germline V CDR1 and CDR2: KGHSH, LQKENI. Between the trimmed V and J ends, which lost 3 bases and 0 bases, there was a span of 9 bases. This clonotype was sampled from an adult with an advanced solid tumor such as melanoma, head and neck, liver or kidney cancer. The genes are TRBV18 and TRBJ2-1, with no clear D. The material sequenced was CD4+ or CD8+ T cells sorted from blood, taken in a trial of the OX40 agonist ivuxolimab. The CDR3 sequence is CASSPDQSSYNEQFF. CDR3 in DNA: TGTGCCAGCTCACCGGACCAGAGCTCCTACAATGAGCAGTTCTTC.